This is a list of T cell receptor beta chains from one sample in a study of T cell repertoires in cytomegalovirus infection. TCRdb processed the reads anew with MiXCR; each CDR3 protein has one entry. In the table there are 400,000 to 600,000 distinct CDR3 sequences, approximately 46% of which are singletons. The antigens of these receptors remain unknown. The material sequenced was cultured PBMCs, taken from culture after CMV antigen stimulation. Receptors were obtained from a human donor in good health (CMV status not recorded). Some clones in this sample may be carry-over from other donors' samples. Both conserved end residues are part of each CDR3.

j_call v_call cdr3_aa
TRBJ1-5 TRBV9 CASSVVTGNQPQHF
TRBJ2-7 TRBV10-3 CAISENVGAGEQYF
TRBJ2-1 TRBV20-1 CSANLRPRGEQFF
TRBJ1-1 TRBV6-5 CASTYALANTEAFF
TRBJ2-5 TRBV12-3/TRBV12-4 CASSPGTSWGGETQYF
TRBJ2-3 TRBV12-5 CASGLGDTQYF
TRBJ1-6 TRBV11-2 CASSSSPDRRQPPLHF
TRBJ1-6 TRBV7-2 CASSLRDRVGNSPLHF
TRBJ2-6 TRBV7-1 CASSLQTGANVLTF
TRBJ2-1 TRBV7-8 CASSSGLAGGLNEQFF
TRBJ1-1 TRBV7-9 CASINPGGQNTEAFF
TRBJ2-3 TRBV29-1 CSVEEPFSTDTQYF
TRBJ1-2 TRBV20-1 CSATRQGLALLGYTF
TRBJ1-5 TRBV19 CASRGWGQGGPPPQHF
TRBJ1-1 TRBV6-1 CASSEPGATGYTEAFF
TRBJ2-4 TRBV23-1 CARTLTGSIAKNIQYF
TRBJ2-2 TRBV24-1 CATSDTGPLTNTGELFF
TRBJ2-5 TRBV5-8 CASSPGQRDQETQYF
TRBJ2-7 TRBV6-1 CASSGTYEQYF
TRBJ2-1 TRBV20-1 CSARSPKSGGPHNEQFF
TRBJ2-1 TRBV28 CASSFGTGYEQFF
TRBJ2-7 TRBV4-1 CASSRTRDYSYEQYF
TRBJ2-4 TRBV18 CASSLGQVDIQYF
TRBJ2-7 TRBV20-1 CSASQAARVGEQYF
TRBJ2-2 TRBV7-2 CASLASRADGELFF
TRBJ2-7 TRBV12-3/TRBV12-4 CASSLRGAVWEQYF
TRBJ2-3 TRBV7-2 CASRPSGYTQYF
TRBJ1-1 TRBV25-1 CASSESVNTEAFF
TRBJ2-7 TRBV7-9 CASSNGGRWEQYF
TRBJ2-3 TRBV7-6 CASSLTGRRTDTQYF
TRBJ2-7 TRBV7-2 CASSDPWAAGRTYEQYF
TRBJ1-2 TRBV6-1 CASRPRDFSYGYTF
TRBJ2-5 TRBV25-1 CASRGQNQETQYF
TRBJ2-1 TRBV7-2 CASSFSGGPSRDNEQFF
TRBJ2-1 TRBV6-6 CASSYPGQGFDEQFF
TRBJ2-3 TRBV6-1 CASMEAGGPTDTQYF
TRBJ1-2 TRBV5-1 CASSPGWDGYTF
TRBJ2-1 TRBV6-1 CASSDLAGAVWFF
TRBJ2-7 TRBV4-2 CASSSEGAIPYEQYF
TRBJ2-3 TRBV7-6 CANTGGPPTDTQYF
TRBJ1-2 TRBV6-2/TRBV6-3 CASGRQRDIYGYTF
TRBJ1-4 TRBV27 CASSFLGSGEKLFF
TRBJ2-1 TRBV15 CATSRDTGPWEQFF
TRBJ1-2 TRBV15 CATSPGPGVYGYTF
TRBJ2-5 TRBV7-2 CASSLEAPLAGFQETQYF
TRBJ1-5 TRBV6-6 CASSKGSNQPQHF
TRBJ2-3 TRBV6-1 CASSGLPSGGARGDTQYF